The 29 T cell receptor beta chains below come from one sample, sequenced in a study of CD8+CD57+ T cells in acquired aplastic anemia. CDR3 and TCR beta VDJ profiling relied on genomic DNA as the template. One entry per CDR3 protein results from TCRdb running MiXCR on the reads. The sample shows 450,000 to 550,000 distinct CDR3 sequences, over 25% of them seen only once. Only patients with CD8+CD57+ cell expansion on flow cytometry were chosen for sequencing. Sequencing used sorted CD4+, CD8+, or CD8+CD57+ T cells (not recorded which) from PBMCs. The receptors were gathered from a human donor with aplastic anemia.

The V and J genes are TRBV2 and TRBJ2-7, with D unresolved. The CDR3 loop spans 13 amino acids. V shed 4 bases and J shed 3 bases, with 10 bases lying between them. The V gene's germline CDR1 is SNHLY and CDR2 FYNNEI. The CDR3, as DNA: TGTGCCAGCAGTGCCCCTCGGAGCTACGAGCAGTACTTC. It is translated as CASSAPRSYEQYF.

This clonotype showed up just a few times. The V call is TRBV18, the J call TRBJ2-3, with unresolved D. Germline V gene sequence: CDR1 KGHSH, CDR2 LQKENI. CDR3 length: 14 amino acids. Trimming pared 4 bases from V and 2 bases from J, leaving 10 bases between. DNA for the CDR3: TGTGCCAGCTCACAAGGTGGGCTCACAGATACGCAGTATTTT. The encoded protein is CASSQGGLTDTQYF.

Worth noting for this clonotype: A much bigger clone sits one base away, suggesting this may be a read error. This chain connects TRBV7-3 to TRBJ1-6; D unresolved. Germline CDR1 and CDR2: SGHTA and FQGTGA. There are 13 residues in the CDR3. V lost 4 bases to trimming and J lost 7 bases, with 8 bases between them. In DNA form, the CDR3 reads TGTGCCAGCAGCTGGGATTGGAATTCACCCCTCCACTTT. This gives the protein CASSWDWNSPLHF.

This clonotype was seen ten or more times. CDR3 loop: CASSLIDYNSPLHF. The CDR3 nucleotides read TGTGCCAGCAGCTTAATCGATTATAATTCACCCCTCCACTTT. The rearrangement links TRBV7-2 to TRBJ1-6; no definite D call. There are 14 residues in the CDR3. CDR1 SGHTA and CDR2 FQGNSA come from the germline V gene. The V and J ends lost 2 bases and 4 bases respectively, with 6 bases between them.

This clonotype was seen more than once but under ten times. This rearrangement joins TRBV5-1 to TRBJ1-3; D is unclear. Germline CDR1 reads SGHRS; CDR2 reads YFSETQ. This CDR3 comprises 14 residues. V lost 0 bases, J lost 2 bases, and 6 bases lay in between. The CDR3 coding sequence is TGCGCCAGCAGCTTGGGGGCCGCTGGAAACACCATATATTTT. This encodes CASSLGAAGNTIYF.

The chain employs TRBV2 and TRBJ1-2; no firm D call. This CDR3 region has 16 residues. Germline V lookup: CDR1 SNHLY, CDR2 FYNNEI. Trimming took off 5 bases at V and 1 base at J, with 17 bases between the two ends. In DNA, the CDR3 is TGTGCCAGCAGTAGTACAGAGAGAAGGCTTAACTATGGCTACACCTTC. It specifies CASSSTERRLNYGYTF.

This clonotype was observed many times. The chain joins TRBV29-1 to TRBJ2-1, with D perhaps assigned TRBD1 or TRBD2 (5 bases each). The CDR3 is 15 amino acids. Trimming shortened V by 3 bases and J by 1 base, and 13 bases separated the two germline ends. The germline gives CDR1 SQVTM, CDR2 ANQGSEA. The CDR3 bases are TGCAGCGTTGATCGGTCGGGGACGTCCTACAATGAGCAGTTCTTC. Protein: CSVDRSGTSYNEQFF.

This chain uses TRBV30 with TRBJ1-5, with TRBD1 matching 8 bases. Per germline, CDR1 GTSNPN and CDR2 SVGIG (reference sequence). The CDR3 runs to 15 residues. The ends lost 3 bases at V and 7 bases at J; junction bases unmatched: 11. The CDR3 DNA sequence: TGTGCCTGGAGCCTAACGACAGGGGACGGGCAGCCCCAGCATTTT. Protein sequence: CAWSLTTGDGQPQHF.

The rearrangement links TRBV29-1 to TRBJ2-7, with TRBD1 matching 9 bases. The germline V gene encodes CDR1 SQVTM and CDR2 ANQGSEA. The CDR3 covers 13 residues. V dropped 7 bases and J dropped 4; count of bases not matched to a gene: 8. The CDR3 loop reads CSATGGRMYEQYF. The CDR3 nucleotides read TGCAGCGCGACAGGGGGTAGAATGTACGAGCAGTACTTC.

This clonotype has just one count. This clone may be a read error of a much larger clone one base away. The chain is built from TRBV6-1 and TRBJ1-6; D is perhaps TRBD1 (6 bases). Trimming shortened V by 6 bases and J by 10 bases, and 22 bases separated the two germline ends. Germline loops: CDR1 MNHNS, CDR2 SASEGT. The CDR3 totals 16 residues. The CDR3 sequence is CASSAPDRRSRSPLHF. The CDR3 nucleotides are TGTGCCAGCAGCGCGCCGGACAGACGGAGTCGGTCACCCCTCCACTTT.

In this sample, this clonotype turned up many times. The V call is TRBV6-1, the J call TRBJ2-6; TRBD1 or TRBD2 may be the D gene (5 bases each). The CDR3 has 13 amino acids. Germline lookup yields CDR1 MNHNS and CDR2 SASEGT. Trimming took off 5 bases at V and 9 bases at J, with 11 bases between the two ends. For the CDR3, the DNA is TGTGCCAGCAGTCCGACGGGGCTCAACGTCCTGACTTTC. Amino acid sequence: CASSPTGLNVLTF.

Points on this clonotype: This may come from a read error, since a much larger clone is one base off. V is TRBV7-6 and J is TRBJ2-1; the D is unclear. The CDR3 spans 13 residues. CDR1 SGHVS and CDR2 FNYEAQ come from the germline V gene. Here the CDR3 reads CASSSEPYNGQFF. The CDR3 DNA reads TGTGCCAGCAGCTCGGAACCCTACAATGGGCAGTTCTTC. The full variable domain, with the rest looked up from reference TRBV7-6 and TRBJ2-1, is GAGVSQSPRYKVTKRGQDVALRCDPISGHVSLYWYRQALGQGPEFLTYFNYEAQQDKSGLPNDRFSAERPEGSISTLTIQRTEQRDSAMYRCASSSEPYNGQFFGPGTRLTVL.

This clonotype was counted between two and nine times. This sequence joins TRBV2 and TRBJ1-2, with 11 bases matching TRBD1. The V segment lost 8 bases and the J segment 4 bases; nucleotides outside the gene matches: 9. CDR1 is SNHLY and CDR2 is FYNNEI in the germline V gene. The CDR3 has 15 residues. CDR3 coding DNA: TGTGCCAGCCGATCCCCCGGGACAGGGGGCTATGGCTACACCTTC. Amino acid sequence: CASRSPGTGGYGYTF.

This clonotype has ten or more counts. The V call is TRBV29-1, the J call TRBJ1-3; D not resolved. Trimming left V 7 bases short and J 0 bases short, with 10 bases between. Looked up from germline, CDR1 is SQVTM and CDR2 is ANQGSEA. CDR3 size: 13 residues. CDR3 coding DNA: TGCAGCGGGAAGAGTATCTCTGGAAACACCATATATTTT. Its protein product is CSGKSISGNTIYF.

The CDR3 coding sequence is TGTGCCGCAGGGACAGGGGGCTACGAGCAGTACTTC. It specifies CAAGTGGYEQYF. V and J are TRBV10-3 and TRBJ2-7; 11 nucleotides line up with TRBD1. The V gene end was trimmed by 11 bases and the J gene end by 3 bases; junction bases not matched to a gene: 3. The germline V gene encodes CDR1 ENHRY and CDR2 SYGVKD. The CDR3 is 12 amino acids.

In this sample, this clonotype turned up many times. The chain employs TRBV19 and TRBJ1-6, with 11 bases aligning to TRBD1. Germline trimming cut 7 bases from V and 7 bases from J; bases unmatched to any gene: 12. The CDR3 has 17 residues. The germline CDR1 and CDR2 sequences are LNHDA and SQIVND (reference sequence). CDR3 region: CASTMIGQGAGNSPLHF. In nucleotides, the CDR3 is TGTGCCAGTACCATGATAGGACAGGGGGCGGGGAATTCACCCCTCCACTTT.

This clonotype was detected many times. This chain uses TRBV20-1 with TRBJ2-7; D is perhaps TRBD1 or TRBD2 (5 bases each). Germline lookup yields CDR1 DFQATT and CDR2 SNEGSKA (reference sequence). V was cut by 0 bases and J by 3 bases, with 12 bases left in between. CDR3 length: 14 amino acids. The CDR3 DNA is TGCAGTGCTAGAGATGTGAGGGGTGGCTACGAGCAGTACTTC. Translated: CSARDVRGGYEQYF.

This clonotype was seen ten or more times. The CDR3 nucleotides read TGTGCCAGCAGTAGAAACAGGCTAAACTCTGGAAACACCATATATTTT. As protein: CASSRNRLNSGNTIYF. The genes are TRBV25-1 and TRBJ1-3; D is perhaps TRBD1 (5 bases). This CDR3 is 16 amino acids long. V was shortened by 5 bases and J by 0 bases, with 14 bases between the two germline ends. Per the germline V gene, CDR1 is MGHDK and CDR2 is SYGVNS.

The J gene is TRBJ1-6, the V gene TRBV6-1; D remains unclear. V lost 3 bases and J 8 bases, leaving 14 bases between the germline ends. Per the germline V gene, CDR1 is MNHNS and CDR2 is SASEGT. The CDR3 runs to 15 residues. CDR3 residues: CASSDGKRWDSPLHF. The CDR3 nucleotides read TGTGCCAGCAGTGACGGGAAAAGGTGGGATTCACCCCTCCACTTT.

The sample holds many counts of this clonotype. The chain is built from TRBV19 and TRBJ1-4; TRBD1 aligns across 8 bases. The CDR3 runs to 15 residues. CDR1 is LNHDA, CDR2 SQIVND, per germline (reference sequence). After removal of 3 bases from V and 5 bases from J, the junction contained 5 bases not matched to a gene. The CDR3 reads CASSIAGQVNEKLFF. The CDR3 region has the DNA TGTGCCAGTAGTATTGCGGGACAGGTGAATGAAAAACTGTTTTTT.

The CDR3 coding sequence is TGTGCCAGCAGTGCTAGAGAGCGGTGGAATTACAATGAGCAGTTCTTC. This translates into CASSARERWNYNEQFF. The chain has TRBV25-1 and TRBJ2-1; D might be TRBD2 (5 bases). V lost 4 bases to trimming and J lost 4 bases, with 17 bases between them. This CDR3 contains 16 residues. CDR1 and CDR2 (germline): MGHDK, SYGVNS.

In this sample, this clonotype turned up many times. The chain links TRBV10-3 to TRBJ1-3; D gene uncertain. V was shortened by 5 bases and J by 1 base, with 6 bases between the two germline ends. CDR3 length equals 13 residues. Germline assignment: CDR1 ENHRY and CDR2 SYGVKD. CDR3: CAISPRSGNTIYF. In DNA, the CDR3 is TGTGCCATCAGTCCACGATCTGGAAACACCATATATTTT.

DNA of the CDR3: TGTGCCAGCAGCCAAACGGGAGGCGAGCAGTACTTC. It encodes CASSQTGGEQYF. The chain carries TRBV3-1 and TRBJ2-7; TRBD2 matches at 7 bases. Looked up from germline, CDR1 is LGHDT and CDR2 is YNNKEL (reference sequence). Germline trimming cut 2 bases from V and 6 bases from J; bases unmatched to any gene: 1. The CDR3 is 12 amino acids.

V usage is TRBV7-8 and J usage is TRBJ2-7; D might be TRBD1 or TRBD2, each matching 7 bases. CDR3 length: 17 residues. Germline V gives CDR1 SGHVS, CDR2 FQNEAQ. The ends were cut back, 5 bases at V and 6 bases at J, with 26 bases in the middle. CDR3 sequence: CASSQGGTTNFFGEQYF. Written as DNA, the CDR3 is TGTGCCAGCAGCCAGGGGGGGACGACTAACTTCTTCGGCGAGCAGTACTTC.

The chain is built from TRBV19 and TRBJ2-7; tentatively, D is TRBD1 (5 bases). Trimming left V 0 bases short and J 5 bases short, with 14 bases between. Per germline, CDR1 LNHDA and CDR2 SQIVND (reference sequence). There are 15 residues in the CDR3. The CDR3 spells CASSIDSGRANEQYF. CDR3 nucleotides: TGTGCCAGTAGTATAGATTCGGGCAGGGCCAACGAGCAGTACTTC. Using reference TRBV19 and TRBJ2-7 for the parts outside the CDR3, the full variable domain is DGGITQSPKYLFRKEGQNVTLSCEQNLNHDAMYWYRQDPGQGLRLIYYSQIVNDFQKGDIAEGYSVSREKKESFPLTVTSAQKNPTAFYLCASSIDSGRANEQYFGPGTRLTVT.

The V call is TRBV2, the J call TRBJ2-1; 10 positions match TRBD1. This CDR3 spans 15 amino acids. Germline loops: CDR1 SNHLY, CDR2 FYNNEI. J lost 2 bases, V lost 6 bases, and 4 bases had no gene match. CDR3 bases: TGTGCCAGCAGACCCGGGACAGGGGCCTACAATGAGCAGTTCTTC. Its protein product is CASRPGTGAYNEQFF.

This clonotype appeared many times. The chain joins TRBV5-1 to TRBJ2-7; 8 bases align to TRBD1. The germline CDR1 and CDR2 sequences are SGHRS and YFSETQ. After removal of 4 bases from V and 0 bases from J, the junction contained 6 bases not matched to a gene. The CDR3 totals 15 residues. The DNA for the CDR3 is TGCGCCAGCAGCCCAGGACAGGGTATCTCCTACGAGCAGTACTTC. Residues: CASSPGQGISYEQYF. The full variable domain, completed using reference TRBV5-1 and TRBJ2-7, is KAGVTQTPRYLIKTRGQQVTLSCSPISGHRSVSWYQQTPGQGLQFLFEYFSETQRNKGNFPGRFSGRQFSNSRSEMNVSTLELGDSALYLCASSPGQGISYEQYFGPGTRLTVT.

As to this clonotype: A read error may be the cause here, since a much bigger clone is one base away. V usage is TRBV7-2 and J usage is TRBJ2-7; D possibly corresponds to TRBD2 (5 bases). Germline loops: CDR1 SGHTA, CDR2 FQGNSA. CDR3 length equals 14 residues. CDR3 in DNA: TGTCCCAGCAGCCGCCCGGGGTACCCCTACGAGCAGTACTTC. It codes for CPSSRPGYPYEQYF.

Only a few counts were recorded for this clonotype. The chain has TRBV5-1 and TRBJ1-6, with unresolved D. The germline V and J ends were trimmed by 0 bases and 5 bases, with 12 bases remaining between them. The CDR3 is 16 amino acids. Looked up from germline, CDR1 is SGHRS and CDR2 is YFSETQ. DNA for the CDR3: TGCGCCAGCAGCTTGGGGCAGGTACCCCATAATTCACCCCTCCACTTT. The encoded protein is CASSLGQVPHNSPLHF.